The 23 T cell receptor beta chains given below trace back to one sample, sequenced in a study of beta chain features in type 1 diabetes. The study reverse transcribed the entire isolated RNA, so it sequenced expressed TCRB transcripts. The protocol was immunoSEQ multiplex PCR, while the TCRdb copy is restricted to in-frame clones and leaves out a portion. The sample has under 150,000 clones, 6.9% seen once. Sample: central memory CD4+ T cells from blood. Receptor source: a woman younger than 45 in good health.

The chain uses TRBV7-9 and TRBJ2-7; D remains ambiguous. Deletions cut 1 base from V and 0 bases from J, with 7 bases between. The germline V gene encodes CDR1 SEHNR and CDR2 FQNEAQ (reference sequence). CDR3 length: 14 amino acids. The CDR3 loop is CASSLGGTSYEQYF. The CDR3 coding sequence is TGTGCCAGCAGCTTAGGAGGAACCTCCTACGAGCAGTACTTC.

Only a few counts were recorded for this clone. This sequence joins TRBV19 and TRBJ1-2, with D possibly being TRBD1 (5 bases). In germline, CDR1 is LNHDA, CDR2 SQIVND (reference sequence). Trimming cost V 7 bases and J 3 bases, with 18 bases left between them. The CDR3 spans 15 residues. The CDR3 sequence: CASTLAGGADYGYTF. For the CDR3, the DNA is TGTGCCAGTACCCTAGCAGGAGGGGCGGACTATGGCTACACCTTC.

The chain links TRBV5-1 to TRBJ2-2; a possible D gene is TRBD2 (6 bases). Germline loops: CDR1 SGHRS, CDR2 YFSETQ. Deletions cut 4 bases from V and 5 bases from J, with 9 bases between. This CDR3 region has 13 residues. CDR3 DNA: TGCGCCAGCAGCCCCCGGGAGACCGGGGAGCTGTTTTTT. This sequence encodes CASSPRETGELFF.

The genes are TRBV5-6 and TRBJ1-1; D unresolved. The CDR3 is 14 amino acids. V lost 2 bases to trimming and J lost 1 base, with 9 bases between them. Germline V gene data show CDR1 as SGHDT and CDR2 as YYEEEE. DNA for the CDR3: TGTGCCAGCAGCTTTGATAGTCGGAACACTGAAGCTTTCTTT. It yields the protein CASSFDSRNTEAFF.

This clone was detected only a few times. The rearrangement links TRBV18 to TRBJ1-2; D is perhaps TRBD1 (5 bases). V lost 1 base and J lost 0, with 15 bases in between. This CDR3 contains 17 residues. Germline CDR1 is KGHSH and CDR2 is LQKENI. The CDR3 DNA follows: TGTGCCAGCTCACCACAGGGGCAGGGATCAGCTAACTATGGCTACACCTTC. Protein product: CASSPQGQGSANYGYTF.

In this sample, this clone turned up once. The V and J genes are TRBV7-6 and TRBJ2-1, with 12 bases fitting TRBD2. J lost 12 bases, V lost 5 bases, and 5 bases had no gene match. Germline CDR1 SGHVS, CDR2 FNYEAQ. This CDR3 comprises 13 residues. CDR3 sequence: CASSPMTSGGQFF. Written as DNA, the CDR3 is TGTGCCAGCAGCCCAATGACTAGCGGGGGGCAGTTCTTC.

This clone has only a few counts. The chain carries TRBV29-1 and TRBJ1-3; no clear D gene. Germline values: CDR1 SQVTM, CDR2 ANQGSEA. The CDR3 runs 12 residues. Trimming took off 4 bases at V and 8 bases at J, with 12 bases between the two ends. The CDR3 region is CSVGYELDTIYF. CDR3 coding DNA: TGCAGCGTTGGTTATGAGTTGGACACCATATATTTT.

The V and J genes are TRBV29-1 and TRBJ2-1; 8 nucleotides agree with TRBD2. Germline V gene sequence: CDR1 SQVTM, CDR2 ANQGSEA. The CDR3 totals 14 residues. Trimming removed 2 bases from V and 7 bases from J; junction bases left unmatched: 7. The CDR3 DNA is TGCAGCGTTGAAATAGCGGGAAAGGGAAATGAGCAGTTCTTC. Residues: CSVEIAGKGNEQFF.

This clone was observed a few times. This chain joins TRBV9 and TRBJ2-7, with 9 bases matching TRBD2. CDR1 and CDR2 (germline): SGDLS, YYNGEE. With V trimmed by 0 bases and J by 1 base, 5 bases remained unmatched. This CDR3 spans 16 amino acids. In DNA form, the CDR3 reads TGTGCCAGCAGCGTAGACAGCGCGGGAGGGTCCTACGAGCAGTACTTC. It yields the protein CASSVDSAGGSYEQYF.

The V gene is TRBV7-9, the J gene TRBJ2-7, with D hard to call. Deletions cut 5 bases from V and 2 bases from J, with 10 bases between. The CDR3 sequence is 13 residues long. Germline V lookup: CDR1 SEHNR, CDR2 FQNEAQ (reference sequence). The CDR3 DNA reads TGTGCCAGCAGCCACGACATCGCCTACGAGCAGTACTTC. It specifies CASSHDIAYEQYF.

The V gene is TRBV11-3, the J gene TRBJ2-3; maybe TRBD2 (6 bases). CDR3 length: 16 residues. Germline V gives CDR1 SGHNT, CDR2 YENEEA. The ends were cut back, 2 bases at V and 1 base at J, with 13 bases in the middle. The CDR3 DNA is TGTGCCAGCAGCTTATCTACGGGCGGGGGCACAGATACGCAGTATTTT. Amino acids: CASSLSTGGGTDTQYF.

The rearrangement links TRBV19 to TRBJ2-5; D gene unclear. Per germline, CDR1 LNHDA and CDR2 SQIVND (reference sequence). Between the trimmed V and J ends, which lost 3 bases and 2 bases, there was a span of 7 bases. This CDR3 is 13 amino acids long. The CDR3, as DNA: TGTGCCAGTAGTATCACATCTCAAGAGACCCAGTACTTC. It encodes CASSITSQETQYF.

A note on this clone: Other nucleotide sequences from this sample produce the same CDR3. The rearrangement links TRBV30 to TRBJ2-5, with a weak D call TRBD2 (5 bases). The J call may be in error: the DNA end matches TRBJ2-7 better. This CDR3 spans 12 amino acids. Germline V gene sequence: CDR1 GTSNPN, CDR2 SVGIG (reference sequence). DNA for the CDR3: TGTGCCTGGAGCTCCACGGGGTACGAGCAGTACTTC. Residues: CAWSSTGYEQYF.

This clone has just a few counts. The chain uses TRBV7-9 and TRBJ1-1; 9 nucleotides match TRBD1. The CDR3 runs to 15 residues. In germline, CDR1 is SEHNR, CDR2 FQNEAQ (reference sequence). Trimming took 4 bases from V and 6 from J; bases not matched to a gene: 9. CDR3 region: CASSSTGQGIAEAFF. Written as DNA, the CDR3 is TGTGCCAGCAGCTCAACGGGACAGGGAATTGCTGAAGCTTTCTTT.

The CDR3 is CAAERTGLYGYTF. The CDR3 nucleotides read TGTGCCGCCGAGCGGACAGGGCTATATGGCTACACCTTC. The chain recombines TRBV21-1 with TRBJ1-2; the table names TRBD1, a call not compared with the DNA. TRBV21-1 is designated a pseudogene. This CDR3 comprises 13 residues.

This sequence joins TRBV7-2 and TRBJ2-1, with 9 bases identical to TRBD1. The germline CDR1 and CDR2 sequences are SGHTA and FQGNSA. V lost 2 bases to trimming and J lost 7 bases; unmatched junction nucleotides: 9. The CDR3 is made up of 16 amino acids. The CDR3 region is CASSLIGGQGRNEQFF. In DNA, the CDR3 is TGTGCCAGCAGCTTAATTGGGGGACAGGGCCGAAATGAGCAGTTCTTC.

This clone occurred many times. The gene calls are TRBV28 and TRBJ2-5; a weak D match, TRBD1 (6 bases). The CDR3 has 14 amino acids. The germline V and J ends were trimmed by 7 bases and 1 base, with 13 bases remaining between them. The germline V gene has CDR1 MDHEN and CDR2 SYDVKM. The CDR3 bases are TGTGCCAGCAACGACAGGAGTATCCAAGAGACCCAGTACTTC. Translating it yields CASNDRSIQETQYF. The variable domain in full, with the rest retrieved from reference TRBV28 and TRBJ2-5, is DVKVTQSSRYLVKRTGEKVFLECVQDMDHENMFWYRQDPGLGLRLIYFSYDVKMKEKGDIPEGYSVSREKKERFSLILESASTNQTSMYLCASNDRSIQETQYFGPGTRLLVL.

This clone occurred a few times. The chain has TRBV5-1 and TRBJ2-5; D is perhaps TRBD2 (6 bases). Germline CDR1 SGHRS, CDR2 YFSETQ. V gave up 0 bases and J gave up 5 bases, with 14 bases separating them. The CDR3 has 15 amino acids. CDR3 sequence reads: CASSLGLEGLETQYF. The CDR3 nucleotides read TGCGCCAGCAGCTTGGGGTTGGAGGGTCTGGAGACCCAGTACTTC.

The rearrangement links TRBV7-2 to TRBJ2-7; D gene ambiguous. Germline CDR1 reads SGHTA; CDR2 reads FQGNSA. This CDR3 spans 13 amino acids. V dropped 4 bases and J dropped 3 bases, with 10 bases sitting between them. The CDR3 nucleotides read TGTGCCAGCAGCTCCCCGGGTCGCTACGAGCAGTACTTC. It yields the protein CASSSPGRYEQYF.

J is TRBJ2-2 and V is TRBV27; tentative D call: TRBD2 (5 bases). Trimming removed 5 bases from V and 1 base from J, with 14 bases in between. CDR3 length: 16 residues. Germline CDR1 is MNHEY and CDR2 is SMNVEV (reference sequence). Here the CDR3 reads CASSRAAGVNTGELFF. In DNA, the CDR3 is TGTGCCAGCAGTCGGGCTGCCGGGGTGAACACCGGGGAGCTGTTTTTT.

This chain connects TRBV4-3 to TRBJ2-1, with 13 positions matching TRBD2. This CDR3 is built from 18 residues. Germline CDR1 reads LGHNA; CDR2 reads YSLEER. Trimming at V came to 0 bases and at J to 7 bases, leaving 9 bases not matched to a gene. The CDR3 bases are TGCGCCAGCAGCCAAGATAGTTGGGGGACTAGCGGGAATAATGAGCAGTTCTTC. Its translation is CASSQDSWGTSGNNEQFF.

This sequence joins TRBV7-2 and TRBJ1-2; 7 bases line up with TRBD1. This CDR3 has 13 amino acids. The V and J ends lost 6 bases and 6 bases, in that order; junction bases with no gene match: 7. Per germline, CDR1 SGHTA and CDR2 FQGNSA. The CDR3 sequence: CASRYSGQDGYTF. DNA of the CDR3: TGTGCCAGCAGGTACTCCGGACAGGATGGCTACACCTTC.

This clone was observed a few times. In DNA form, the CDR3 reads TGTGCCAGCAGAGGGGGCCTTAGCAATCAGCCCCAGCATTTT. It yields the protein CASRGGLSNQPQHF. This chain connects TRBV28 to TRBJ1-5; the match to TRBD1 covers 7 bases. J lost 0 bases, V lost 6 bases, and 2 bases had no gene match. Germline lookup yields CDR1 MDHEN and CDR2 SYDVKM. The CDR3 contains 14 residues.